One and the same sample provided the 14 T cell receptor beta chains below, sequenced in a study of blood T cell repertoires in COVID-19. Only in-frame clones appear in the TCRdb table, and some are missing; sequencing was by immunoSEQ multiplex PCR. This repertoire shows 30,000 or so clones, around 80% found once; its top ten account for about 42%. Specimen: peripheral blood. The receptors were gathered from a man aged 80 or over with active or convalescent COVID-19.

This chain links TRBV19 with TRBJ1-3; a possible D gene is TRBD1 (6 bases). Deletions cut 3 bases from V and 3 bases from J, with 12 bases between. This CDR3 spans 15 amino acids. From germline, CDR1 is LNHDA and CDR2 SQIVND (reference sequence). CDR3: CASSIGRGIGNTIYF. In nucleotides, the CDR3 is TGTGCCAGTAGTATCGGAAGGGGGATTGGAAACACCATATATTTT.

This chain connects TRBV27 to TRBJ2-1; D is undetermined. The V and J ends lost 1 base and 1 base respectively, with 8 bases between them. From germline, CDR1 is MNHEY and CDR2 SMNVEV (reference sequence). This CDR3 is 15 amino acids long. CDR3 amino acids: CASSLLANSYNEQFF. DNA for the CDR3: TGTGCCAGCAGTTTATTGGCCAATTCCTACAATGAGCAGTTCTTC.

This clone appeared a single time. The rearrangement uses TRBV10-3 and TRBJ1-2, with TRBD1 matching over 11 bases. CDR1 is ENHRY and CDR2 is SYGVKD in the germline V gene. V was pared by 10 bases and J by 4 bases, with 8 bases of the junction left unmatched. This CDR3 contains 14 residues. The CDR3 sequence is CATVGQGVGYGYTF. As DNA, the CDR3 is TGTGCCACCGTGGGACAGGGGGTTGGCTATGGCTACACCTTC.

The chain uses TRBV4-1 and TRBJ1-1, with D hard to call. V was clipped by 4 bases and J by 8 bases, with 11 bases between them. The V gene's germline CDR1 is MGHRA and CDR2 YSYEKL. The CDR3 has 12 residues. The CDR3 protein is CASSRAGQEAFF. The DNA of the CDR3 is TGCGCCAGCAGCCGGGCTGGCCAGGAAGCTTTCTTT.

CDR3 nucleotides: TGTGCCAGCAGCTTAGTTTCGAGCGGGAGACGGAGTACAGATACGCAGTATTTT. It is translated as CASSLVSSGRRSTDTQYF. The chain employs TRBV11-3 and TRBJ2-3; 8 bases are a match to TRBD2. The germline gives CDR1 SGHNT, CDR2 YENEEA. The CDR3 totals 18 residues. The trim removed 1 base at V and 3 bases at J, leaving 12 bases unmatched.

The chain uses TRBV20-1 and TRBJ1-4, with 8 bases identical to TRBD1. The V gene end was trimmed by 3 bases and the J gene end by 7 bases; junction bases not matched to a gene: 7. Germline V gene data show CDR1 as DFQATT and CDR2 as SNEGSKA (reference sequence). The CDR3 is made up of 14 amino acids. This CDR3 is CSASVAGGGEKLFF. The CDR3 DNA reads TGCAGTGCTAGTGTGGCAGGGGGCGGTGAAAAACTGTTTTTT.

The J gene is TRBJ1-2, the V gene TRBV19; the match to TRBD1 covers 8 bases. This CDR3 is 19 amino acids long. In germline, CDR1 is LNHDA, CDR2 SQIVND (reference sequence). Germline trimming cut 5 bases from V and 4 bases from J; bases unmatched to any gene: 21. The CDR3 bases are TGTGCCAGTAGTGGGTCAGGGGGCCCCATCGCTGCGAGGAGCTATGGCTACACCTTC. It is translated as CASSGSGGPIAARSYGYTF.

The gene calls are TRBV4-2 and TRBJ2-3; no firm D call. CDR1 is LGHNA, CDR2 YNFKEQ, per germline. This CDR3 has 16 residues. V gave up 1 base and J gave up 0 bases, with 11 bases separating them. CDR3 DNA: TGTGCCAGCAGCCAAGTGACATTGGCTAGCACAGATACGCAGTATTTT. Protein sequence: CASSQVTLASTDTQYF.

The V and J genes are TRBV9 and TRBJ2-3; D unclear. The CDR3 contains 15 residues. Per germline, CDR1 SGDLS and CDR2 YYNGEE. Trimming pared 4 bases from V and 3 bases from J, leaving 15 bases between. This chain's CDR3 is CASSLQSVNTDTQYF. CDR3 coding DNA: TGTGCCAGCAGCCTCCAGTCCGTAAATACAGATACGCAGTATTTT. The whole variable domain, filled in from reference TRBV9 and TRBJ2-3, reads DSGVTQTPKHLITATGQRVTLRCSPRSGDLSVYWYQQSLDQGLQFLIQYYNGEERAKGNILERFSAQQFPDLHSELNLSSLELGDSALYFCASSLQSVNTDTQYFGPGTRLTVL.

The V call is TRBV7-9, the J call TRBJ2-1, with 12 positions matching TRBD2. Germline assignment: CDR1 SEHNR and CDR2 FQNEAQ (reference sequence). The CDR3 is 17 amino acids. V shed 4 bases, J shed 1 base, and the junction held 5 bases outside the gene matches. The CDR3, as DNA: TGTGCCAGCAGCTCCCCCCTAGCGGGAGGGTCCTACAATGAGCAGTTCTTC. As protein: CASSSPLAGGSYNEQFF.

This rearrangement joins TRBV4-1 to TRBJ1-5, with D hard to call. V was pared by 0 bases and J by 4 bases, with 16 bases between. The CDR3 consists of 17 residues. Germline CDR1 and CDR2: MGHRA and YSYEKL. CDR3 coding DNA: TGCGCCAGCAGCCAAGAGGGTTATAATCGCGGGAATCAGCCCCAGCATTTT. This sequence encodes CASSQEGYNRGNQPQHF.

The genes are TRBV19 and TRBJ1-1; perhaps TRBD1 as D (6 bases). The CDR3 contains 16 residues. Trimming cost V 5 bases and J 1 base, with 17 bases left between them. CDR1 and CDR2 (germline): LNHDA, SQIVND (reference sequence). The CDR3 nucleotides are TGTGCCAGTAGTCGCCGGATCCAGGGGACGAACACTGAAGCTTTCTTT. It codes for CASSRRIQGTNTEAFF.

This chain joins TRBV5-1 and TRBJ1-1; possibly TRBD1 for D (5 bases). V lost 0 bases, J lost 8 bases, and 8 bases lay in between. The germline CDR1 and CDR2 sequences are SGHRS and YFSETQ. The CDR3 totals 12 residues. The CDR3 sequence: CASSLAGSEAFF. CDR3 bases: TGCGCCAGCAGCTTGGCAGGGTCAGAAGCTTTCTTT. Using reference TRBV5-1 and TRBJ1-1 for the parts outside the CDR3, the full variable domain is KAGVTQTPRYLIKTRGQQVTLSCSPISGHRSVSWYQQTPGQGLQFLFEYFSETQRNKGNFPGRFSGRQFSNSRSEMNVSTLELGDSALYLCASSLAGSEAFFGQGTRLTVV.

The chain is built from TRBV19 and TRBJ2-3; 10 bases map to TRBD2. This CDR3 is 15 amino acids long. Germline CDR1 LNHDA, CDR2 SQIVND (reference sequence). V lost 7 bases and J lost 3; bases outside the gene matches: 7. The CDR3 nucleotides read TGTGCCAGTAACCAGCGGGAGGGCGTGACAGATACGCAGTATTTT. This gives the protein CASNQREGVTDTQYF. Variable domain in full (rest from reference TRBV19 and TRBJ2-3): DGGITQSPKYLFRKEGQNVTLSCEQNLNHDAMYWYRQDPGQGLRLIYYSQIVNDFQKGDIAEGYSVSREKKESFPLTVTSAQKNPTAFYLCASNQREGVTDTQYFGPGTRLTVL.